Reported below is one TCR beta chain. This entry is derived from a study of blood T cell repertoires in COVID-19. Study-level background: Samples came from the United States, Italy and Spain, spanning acute and convalescent COVID-19.

The CDR3 loop spans 13 amino acids. Germline V lookup: CDR1 SGHRS, CDR2 YFSETQ. The V segment lost 6 bases and the J segment 5 bases; nucleotides outside the gene matches: 7. Recruitment covered about 26 US areas and drew participants whose ages spanned roughly 18 to 89 years. In the authors' workflow: Nucleated cell counts were estimated from reference gene primer amplification. Produced via immunoSEQ multiplex PCR; TCRdb's table is partial and in-frame only. D and trimming come from the DNA, and the V and J calls and clone size come from that table. This table has about 250,000 clones, around 81% appearing once.

The TCR was taken from a man between 50 and 59 years old who had recovered from COVID-19. The gene calls are TRBV5-1 and TRBJ2-5; 7 bases map to TRBD1. The sequenced sample was PBMCs or T cells enriched from blood (not recorded which). The CDR3 DNA follows: TGCGCCAGCAAGTTGTCGGGACAGGAGACCCAGTACTTC. It is translated as CASKLSGQETQYF.